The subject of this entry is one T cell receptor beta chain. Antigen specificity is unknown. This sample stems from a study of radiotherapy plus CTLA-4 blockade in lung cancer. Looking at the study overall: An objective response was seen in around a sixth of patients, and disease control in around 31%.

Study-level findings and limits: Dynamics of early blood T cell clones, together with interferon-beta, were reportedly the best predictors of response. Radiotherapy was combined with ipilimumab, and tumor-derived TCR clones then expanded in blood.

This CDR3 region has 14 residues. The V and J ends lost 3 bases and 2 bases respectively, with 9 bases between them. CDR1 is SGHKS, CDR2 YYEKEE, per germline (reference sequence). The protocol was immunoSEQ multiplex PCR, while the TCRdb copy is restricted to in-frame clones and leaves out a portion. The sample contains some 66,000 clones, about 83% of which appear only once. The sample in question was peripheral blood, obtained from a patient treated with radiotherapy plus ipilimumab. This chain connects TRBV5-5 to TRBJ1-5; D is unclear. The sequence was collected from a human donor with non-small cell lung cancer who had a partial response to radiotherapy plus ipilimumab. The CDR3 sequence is CASSYLLGNQPQHF. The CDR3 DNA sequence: TGTGCCAGCAGCTACCTATTAGGCAATCAGCCCCAGCATTTT.